What follows is one T cell receptor beta chain and its context. Its cognate antigen is unknown. General study findings and limits: Tumor Treg TCRs overlapped most with tumor naive CD4+ cells. In terms of TCR gene usage, tumor memory CD4+ T cells clustered together with blood and lymph node memory CD4+ cells, as well as with lymph node naive CD4+ cells.

TCRdb re-called the 5' RACE reads with MiXCR, one entry per CDR3 protein. The sample holds roughly 69,000 distinct CDR3 sequences, around a fifth seen once. CD4+CD45RO+CD25- cells were isolated as memory CD4+ T cells. CDR3 length equals 14 residues. Trimming pared 5 bases from V and 4 bases from J, leaving 15 bases between. CDR1 and CDR2 from the germline V gene are SGHVS and FQNEAQ. The genes are TRBV7-8 and TRBJ2-7; D gene unclear. Sequences were obtained from memory CD4+ T cells sorted from a lymph node. Noted subset: memory CD4+ T cells, CD4+CD45RO+CD25-. The receptor's source is a female donor with breast cancer. This chain's CDR3 is CASSPQTVGYEQYF. The CDR3 DNA reads TGTGCCAGCAGCCCCCAGACGGTGGGGTACGAGCAGTACTTC. The whole variable domain, filled in from reference TRBV7-8 and TRBJ2-7, reads GAGVSQSPRYKVAKRGQDVALRCDPISGHVSLFWYQQALGQGPEFLTYFQNEAQLDKSGLPSDRFFAERPEGSVSTLKIQRTQQEDSAVYLCASSPQTVGYEQYFGPGTRLTVT.